A selection of T cell receptor beta chains follows, all from one sample in a study of T cells after yellow fever vaccination. Using its own MiXCR run on the 5' RACE reads, TCRdb lists one record per CDR3 protein. Of 550,000 or so distinct CDR3 sequences listed, 15% to 20% are singletons. The sample here was PBMCs, taken 15 days after the yellow fever booster vaccination. These receptors were obtained from a man under 40 who received the YFV17D yellow fever vaccine. CDR3s include the opening cysteine and the closing phenylalanine or tryptophan. D genes are given only for firm matches. Clone size appears in some rows only: once, few, many, or a class for an expanded clone.

d_call	j_call	clone_size	v_call	cdr3_nt	cdr3_aa
.	TRBJ2-7	.	TRBV4-3	TGCGCCAGCAGCCAAGAAGGATGGGGGAGGCAGGGGGAGCAGTACTTC	CASSQEGWGRQGEQYF
.	TRBJ2-7	.	TRBV18	TGTGCCAGCTCAACTGGACTGACCTCCTACGAGCAGTACTTC	CASSTGLTSYEQYF
.	TRBJ1-6	.	TRBV20-1	TGCAGTGCTCTGCGGGGGACAAGCAATTCACCCCTCCACTTT	CSALRGTSNSPLHF
TRBD2	TRBJ2-7	.	TRBV6-2/TRBV6-3	TGTGCCAGCAAAGGACTAGCGGAAATCCGCTCCTACGAGCAGTACTTC	CASKGLAEIRSYEQYF
.	TRBJ2-2	many	TRBV6-2/TRBV6-3	TGTGCCAGCACTAGACCGGGACGAGTGGCCGGGGAGCTGTTTTTT	CASTRPGRVAGELFF
.	TRBJ2-5	.	TRBV14	TGTGCCAGCAGCCAAGACGGAGGGACCCAGTACTTC	CASSQDGGTQYF
.	TRBJ1-1	.	TRBV7-2	TGTGCCAGCAGCCAAAGGGGGGCCTCAGCTGAAGCTTTCTTT	CASSQRGASAEAFF
TRBD2	TRBJ2-1	few	TRBV7-3	TGTGCCAGCAGCTCCCCCGGGACTAGCCAGACGATCTTC	CASSSPGTSQTIF
.	TRBJ2-5	.	TRBV5-6	TGTGCCAGCAGCTTGTACAACCAAGAGACCCAGTACTTC	CASSLYNQETQYF
.	TRBJ1-2	.	TRBV7-2	TGTGCCAGCAGCCCTCCCCTGGGGTTTGGCTACACCTTC	CASSPPLGFGYTF
.	TRBJ2-2	few	TRBV5-1	TGCGCCAGCAACCGGGACCCGGTAGGCACCGGGGAGCTGTTTTTT	CASNRDPVGTGELFF
.	TRBJ1-2	few	TRBV28	TGTGCCGGGGAAAGGGGGGGTACCGGCTACACCTTC	CAGERGGTGYTF
.	TRBJ2-1	few	TRBV5-6	TGTGCCAGCAGCTTGGCGGGAGCCCTCAATGAGCAGTTCTTC	CASSLAGALNEQFF
.	TRBJ1-1	.	TRBV7-9	TGTGCCAGCAGCATGACACGGGCTCTTGAAGCTTTCTTT	CASSMTRALEAFF